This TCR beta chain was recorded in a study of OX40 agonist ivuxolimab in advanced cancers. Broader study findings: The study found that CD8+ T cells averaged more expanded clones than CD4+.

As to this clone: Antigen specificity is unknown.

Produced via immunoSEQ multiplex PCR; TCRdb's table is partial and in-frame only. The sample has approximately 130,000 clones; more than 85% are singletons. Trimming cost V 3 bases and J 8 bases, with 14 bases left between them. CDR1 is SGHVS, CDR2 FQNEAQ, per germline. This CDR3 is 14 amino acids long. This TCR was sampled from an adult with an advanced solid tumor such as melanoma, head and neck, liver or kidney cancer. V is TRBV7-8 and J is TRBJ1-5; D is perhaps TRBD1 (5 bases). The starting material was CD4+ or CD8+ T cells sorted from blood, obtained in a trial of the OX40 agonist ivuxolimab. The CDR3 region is CASSFRDGGKPQHF. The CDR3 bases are TGTGCCAGCAGCTTTCGGGACGGTGGAAAGCCCCAGCATTTT.